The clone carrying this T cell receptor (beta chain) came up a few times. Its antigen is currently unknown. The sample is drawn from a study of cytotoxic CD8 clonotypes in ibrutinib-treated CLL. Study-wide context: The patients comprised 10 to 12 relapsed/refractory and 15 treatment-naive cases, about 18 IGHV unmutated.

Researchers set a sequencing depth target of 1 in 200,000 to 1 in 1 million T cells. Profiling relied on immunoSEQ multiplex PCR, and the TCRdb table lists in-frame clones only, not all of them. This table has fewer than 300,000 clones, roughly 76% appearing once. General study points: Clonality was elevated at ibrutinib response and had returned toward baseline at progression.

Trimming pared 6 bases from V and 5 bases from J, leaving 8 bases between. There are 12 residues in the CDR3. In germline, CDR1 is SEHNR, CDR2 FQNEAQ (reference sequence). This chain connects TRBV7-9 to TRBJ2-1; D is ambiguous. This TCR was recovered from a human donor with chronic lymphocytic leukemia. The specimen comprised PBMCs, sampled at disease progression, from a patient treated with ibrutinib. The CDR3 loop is CASRDQHNEQFF. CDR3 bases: TGTGCCAGCAGGGACCAACACAATGAGCAGTTCTTC.